The 20 T cell receptor beta chains listed next were all sequenced from one sample in a study of CD8 T cells in Susac syndrome (dated by TCRdb to about 2019). The library came from the immunoSEQ multiplex PCR assay. RNA was extracted with the RNeasy kit and roughly 0.45 to 1 ug was reverse transcribed using random hexamers. TCRdb cleaned the public reads at Q25 with fastp, built clones with MiXCR and kept in-frame beta chains. Each CDR3 protein gets just one entry, which takes the most common genes and DNA from the rows behind it. This sample comprises around 220,000 distinct CDR3 sequences, approximately 90% of them detected only once. Around 0.13% of the sample is in the top ten clones. The sequenced sample consisted of CD8+ T cells from PBMCs. The receptor set was obtained from a human donor with multiple sclerosis.

J is TRBJ2-7 and V is TRBV4-1, with D possibly matching TRBD2 (5 bases). The germline V gene encodes CDR1 MGHRA and CDR2 YSYEKL. The CDR3 is made up of 17 amino acids. Deletions cut 0 bases from V and 0 bases from J, with 15 bases between. The CDR3: CASSQDTELASSYEQYF. The CDR3 coding sequence is TGCGCCAGCAGCCAAGATACGGAATTAGCGAGCTCCTACGAGCAGTACTTC.

The CDR3 bases are TGCAGCTCCGGGTTGAGCACAGATACGCAGTATTTT. This gives the protein CSSGLSTDTQYF. This rearrangement joins TRBV29-1 to TRBJ2-3; D gene uncertain. This CDR3 is 12 amino acids long. V lost 8 bases, J lost 0 bases, and 9 bases lay in between. Germline loops: CDR1 SQVTM, CDR2 ANQGSEA.

This chain uses TRBV5-4 with TRBJ1-2; perhaps TRBD1 as D (5 bases). The germline CDR1 and CDR2 sequences are SGHNT and YYREEE (reference sequence). Between the trimmed V and J ends, which lost 3 bases and 6 bases, there was a span of 21 bases. The CDR3 spans 16 residues. CDR3 residues: CASSSEGRLGVNGYTF. The CDR3 coding sequence is TGTGCCAGCAGCTCAGAGGGACGCCTAGGTGTGAATGGCTACACCTTC.

The J gene is TRBJ2-7, the V gene TRBV9, with TRBD1 identical over 8 bases. CDR1 SGDLS and CDR2 YYNGEE come from the germline V gene. This CDR3 is 15 amino acids long. The V gene end was trimmed by 3 bases and the J gene end by 5 bases; junction bases not matched to a gene: 10. CDR3 amino acids: CASSGRTGRMDEQYF. In nucleotides, the CDR3 is TGTGCCAGCAGCGGACGGACAGGGCGAATGGACGAGCAGTACTTC.

The chain has TRBV25-1 and TRBJ1-1, with 8 positions matching TRBD1. The CDR3 covers 15 residues. The V and J ends lost 4 bases and 4 bases, in that order; junction bases with no gene match: 8. Germline V CDR1 and CDR2: MGHDK, SYGVNS. Here the CDR3 DNA reads TGTGCCAGCAGTGTGGGACAGGTGGGTACCACTGAAGCTTTCTTT. Translated: CASSVGQVGTTEAFF.

This clonotype was detected only once. The chain uses TRBV19 and TRBJ1-1, with 8 nucleotides matching TRBD1. The V segment lost 5 bases and the J segment 0 bases; nucleotides outside the gene matches: 11. CDR1 is LNHDA and CDR2 is SQIVND in the germline V gene (reference sequence). The CDR3 runs 17 residues. The CDR3 DNA reads as TGTGCCAGTAGTTCTCCTGGGACAGGAACTATGAACACTGAAGCTTTCTTT. Its protein product is CASSSPGTGTMNTEAFF.

The CDR3 sequence is CASKPGPPGGADTQYF. CDR3 coding DNA: TGTGCCAGCAAACCGGGACCTCCCGGTGGAGCAGATACGCAGTATTTT. J is TRBJ2-3 and V is TRBV2; D assignment may be TRBD1 or TRBD2 (5 bases each). Trimming took 7 bases from V and 4 from J, leaving 21 bases between them. The V gene's germline CDR1 is SNHLY and CDR2 FYNNEI. This CDR3 spans 16 amino acids.

This sequence joins TRBV2 and TRBJ2-3; perhaps TRBD2 as D (5 bases). CDR3 length equals 11 residues. V lost 6 bases to trimming and J lost 4 bases, with 5 bases between them. CDR1 and CDR2 (germline): SNHLY, FYNNEI. The CDR3 coding sequence is TGTGCCAGCAGGGAGGCAGATACGCAGTATTTT. Its translation: CASREADTQYF.

The V gene is TRBV3-1, the J gene TRBJ1-2, with 10 bases fitting TRBD1. Germline V gene data show CDR1 as LGHDT and CDR2 as YNNKEL (reference sequence). This CDR3 has 18 amino acids. Unmatched junction bases numbered 12, after V lost 1 base and J lost 4 bases. In DNA form, the CDR3 reads TGTGCCAGCAGCCAAGGAGATGCCGGGACAGGGGTTTTCTATGGCTACACCTTC. This encodes CASSQGDAGTGVFYGYTF.

The chain joins TRBV25-1 to TRBJ2-4, with a weak D call TRBD2 (6 bases). Trimming removed 3 bases at V and 9 bases at J, with 15 bases between. CDR3 length: 14 residues. In germline, CDR1 is MGHDK, CDR2 SYGVNS. The CDR3 DNA is TGTGCCAGCAGTGATACAGGAGGGTGGGGCATTCAGTACTTC. Its translation: CASSDTGGWGIQYF.

The CDR3: CASSYSPQETQYF. The CDR3 nucleotides read TGTGCCAGCAGTTACTCTCCGCAAGAGACCCAGTACTTC. The rearrangement uses TRBV6-5 and TRBJ2-5; no definite D call. This CDR3 is 13 amino acids long. V was pared by 0 bases and J by 2 bases, with 4 bases between. Germline lookup yields CDR1 MNHEY and CDR2 SVGAGI.

The chain employs TRBV10-3 and TRBJ1-2; no firm D call. V gave up 6 bases and J gave up 8 bases, with 22 bases separating them. This CDR3 is built from 15 residues. Germline V lookup: CDR1 ENHRY, CDR2 SYGVKD. In nucleotides, the CDR3 is TGTGCCATCAGGACTCCGGGAGCCGAGGCTCTAGGCTACACCTTC. It codes for CAIRTPGAEALGYTF.

This chain uses TRBV6-2 or TRBV6-3 with TRBJ1-1; the match to TRBD1 covers 11 bases. This CDR3 spans 17 amino acids. V lost 0 bases to trimming and J lost 4 bases; unmatched junction nucleotides: 7. CDR1 is MNHEY, CDR2 SVGEGT, per germline. CDR3: CASSYSRDRGFSTEAFF. Written as DNA, the CDR3 is TGTGCCAGCAGTTACTCCCGGGACAGGGGGTTTAGCACTGAAGCTTTCTTT.

The chain has TRBV30 and TRBJ1-2, with D maybe TRBD1 (5 bases). There are 15 residues in the CDR3. Germline CDR1 is GTSNPN and CDR2 is SVGIG (reference sequence). Trimming shortened V by 4 bases and J by 3 bases, and 18 bases separated the two germline ends. The CDR3 DNA is TGTGCCTGGAACCCTGGACTCGGGGCCGACTATGGCTACACCTTC. Protein: CAWNPGLGADYGYTF.

The gene calls are TRBV20-1 and TRBJ2-2, with 7 bases fitting TRBD2. V trimming: 1 base; J trimming: 3 bases; junction bases outside the gene matches: 2. Germline V lookup: CDR1 DFQATT, CDR2 SNEGSKA (reference sequence). This CDR3 has 14 residues. The CDR3 bases are TGCAGTGCTAGAGTGGGAGGGGACACCGGGGAGCTGTTTTTT. This codes for CSARVGGDTGELFF.

This chain uses TRBV6-5 with TRBJ1-1; D remains ambiguous. V gave up 2 bases and J gave up 1 base, with 5 bases separating them. Germline V gene sequence: CDR1 MNHEY, CDR2 SVGAGI. The CDR3 consists of 13 residues. Here the CDR3 reads CASSYDGNTEAFF. The DNA for the CDR3 is TGTGCCAGCAGTTACGATGGGAACACTGAAGCTTTCTTT.

The V gene is TRBV9, the J gene TRBJ2-5; D not certain. This CDR3 is 15 amino acids long. V lost 0 bases to trimming and J lost 4 bases, with 13 bases between them. Germline values: CDR1 SGDLS, CDR2 YYNGEE. CDR3 in amino acids: CASSVANRGGETQYF. CDR3 coding DNA: TGTGCCAGCAGCGTAGCCAATCGTGGCGGAGAGACCCAGTACTTC.

Here the CDR3 reads CASSQDWSDTQYF. CDR3 DNA sequence: TGCGCCAGCAGCCAAGATTGGTCAGATACGCAGTATTTT. The rearrangement links TRBV4-1 to TRBJ2-3, with D unresolved. Between the trimmed V and J ends, which lost 0 bases and 4 bases, there was a span of 5 bases. CDR3 length: 13 amino acids. CDR1 is MGHRA, CDR2 YSYEKL, per germline.

J is TRBJ2-1 and V is TRBV6-1, with D possibly being TRBD2 (6 bases). Trimming removed 1 base at V and 0 bases at J, with 16 bases between. Germline values: CDR1 MNHNS, CDR2 SASEGT. The CDR3 covers 18 residues. The CDR3 protein is CASSEGRGAVSSYNEQFF. The CDR3, as DNA: TGTGCCAGCAGTGAAGGGCGGGGAGCCGTTAGCTCCTACAATGAGCAGTTCTTC.

V usage is TRBV7-9 and J usage is TRBJ2-4; D perhaps matches TRBD1 (6 bases). The germline V gene encodes CDR1 SEHNR and CDR2 FQNEAQ (reference sequence). V was cut by 5 bases and J by 6 bases, with 11 bases left in between. This CDR3 comprises 13 residues. In DNA, the CDR3 is TGTGCCAGCAGCCCCAGGGGAGTAAACATTCAGTACTTC. This sequence encodes CASSPRGVNIQYF.